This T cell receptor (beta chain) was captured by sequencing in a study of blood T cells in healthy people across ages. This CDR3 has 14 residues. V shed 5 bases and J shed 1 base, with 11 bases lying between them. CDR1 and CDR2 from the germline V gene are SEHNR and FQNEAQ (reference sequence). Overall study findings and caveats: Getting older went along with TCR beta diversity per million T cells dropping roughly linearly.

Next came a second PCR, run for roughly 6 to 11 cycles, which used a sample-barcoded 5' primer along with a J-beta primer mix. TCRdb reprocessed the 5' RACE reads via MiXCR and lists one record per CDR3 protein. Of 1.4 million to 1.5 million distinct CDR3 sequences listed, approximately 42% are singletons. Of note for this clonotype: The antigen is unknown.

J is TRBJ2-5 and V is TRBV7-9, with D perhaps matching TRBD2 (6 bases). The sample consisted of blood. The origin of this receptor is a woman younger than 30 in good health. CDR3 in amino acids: CASSRDGSQETQYF. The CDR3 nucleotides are TGTGCCAGCAGCCGGGACGGGAGCCAAGAGACCCAGTACTTC. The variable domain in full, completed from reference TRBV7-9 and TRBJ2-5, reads DTGVSQNPRHKITKRGQNVTFRCDPISEHNRLYWYRQTLGQGPEFLTYFQNEAQLEKSRLLSDRFSAERPKGSFSTLEIQRTEQGDSAMYLCASSRDGSQETQYFGPGTRLLVL.